This T cell receptor beta chain appears in the sequencing data of a study of neurological immune-mediated disorders (dated by TCRdb to between 2019 and 2020). Notes on the research overall: Using UMI-based sequencing, the study compared peripheral blood TCR-beta repertoires from patients with HTLV-I-associated myelopathy (HAM/TSP), patients with multiple sclerosis, and healthy controls. The 106 TCR-beta libraries covered PBMC samples along with longitudinal samples, technical triplicates, and paired sorted CD4+ and CD8+ T-cell subsets. Longitudinal HAM/TSP donors and healthy donors each had 3 time-points at intervals of roughly 3-40 months. Of the roughly 68 subjects in the cohort, about 14 were HAM/TSP patients, some 35 were multiple sclerosis patients, and approximately 20 were healthy controls.

General conclusions and limits of the study: TCR clonal expansion was highest in HAM/TSP patients and lowest in MS patients, with MS patients falling below even healthy controls. Expanded clones from different subjects shared no identical CDR3 amino acid sequences, which suggests that TCR-beta repertoires were private in all groups.

The CDR3 starts with the cysteine, ends with the phenylalanine, and has 15 residues. The only DNA kept is the CDR3, 45 bases in frame from the first base. V loses 1 base at its end and J loses 0 bases; junction bases beyond the gene matches: 1. CDR1 and CDR2 are read off the germline V gene as SGDLS and YYNGEE. This clonotype was counted at least ten times. Its antigen has not been determined. No base quality values were provided; no much bigger clone lies one nucleotide off. This specimen's time point label, per the study, means: longitudinal time-point 1 (baseline). The healthy controls were volunteers from a blood bank in Maryland, USA. For the unsorted PBMC libraries, 2 million PBMCs were stored in RNAlater at -80 degrees C until RNA extraction and were used to generate the libraries. PBMCs were separated from peripheral blood using Ficoll-Hypaque density gradient centrifugation and then cryopreserved in liquid nitrogen.

To synthesize cDNA, template-switch 5'RACE was performed with a primer carrying a 10-nucleotide random unique molecular identifier so that each TCR transcript was tagged. Each sequencing run produced over 160 million TCR-beta sequences covering 15-18 subjects. Total RNA was extracted with the RNeasy kit. The KAPA Real-time Library Amplification kit was used to amplify TCR-beta VDJ regions with primers targeting the TCR constant region and the 5'RACE anchor. A first PCR added sample indexes and Illumina adaptors, after which a second PCR increased the library yield. The roughly 650 bp TCR product was size-selected on a 2% E-gel SizeSelection system after Ampure bead purification. Before pooling, library quality was assessed on a Bioanalyzer, concentration was determined with Qubit, and library quantification was performed with the Kapa Library Quantification kit. An Illumina HiSeq 2500 was used to sequence the libraries paired-end at 2 x 150 bp. To increase sequence diversity, about 25-31% phiX was spiked into each library pool. Under the source paper's analysis protocol: The UMI-based MiGEC pipeline processed quality-filtered reads and removed over 80% of raw TCR sequences during error correction. IMGT germline references were used for aligning VDJ genes, and each clonotype was defined as a unique CDR3 amino acid sequence together with its V-J genes. VDJtools evaluated clonal expansion, Shannon diversity and CDR3 relatedness (CalcPairwiseDistances, ClusterSamples); CLCbio workbench built phylogenetic trees. Using coefficient-of-variation modelling across technical triplicates, the study counted a clone as expanded if it had at least 8 unique UMIs. The public reads were run again by TCRdb, first through fastp at Q25 and then through MiXCR, and only productive beta chains were kept. Each entry merges the rows of one CDR3 protein and shows their most common DNA and genes. The V and J calls follow TCRdb's processing rather than the paper's. This sample comprises about 49,000 distinct CDR3 sequences, approximately 9.1% of them detected only once. Of the sample, roughly 1.5% is held by the ten largest clones.

The chain is encoded by TRBV9 joined to TRBJ2-7; 10 bases in between match TRBD1. Sequencing was done on a sample of PBMCs. The clonotype was recovered from a woman between 40 and 55 years old in good health. The bases read TGTGCCAGCAGCGTATGGGACAGGGGCTCCTACGAGCAGTACTTC. Translated, it reads CASSVWDRGSYEQYF.